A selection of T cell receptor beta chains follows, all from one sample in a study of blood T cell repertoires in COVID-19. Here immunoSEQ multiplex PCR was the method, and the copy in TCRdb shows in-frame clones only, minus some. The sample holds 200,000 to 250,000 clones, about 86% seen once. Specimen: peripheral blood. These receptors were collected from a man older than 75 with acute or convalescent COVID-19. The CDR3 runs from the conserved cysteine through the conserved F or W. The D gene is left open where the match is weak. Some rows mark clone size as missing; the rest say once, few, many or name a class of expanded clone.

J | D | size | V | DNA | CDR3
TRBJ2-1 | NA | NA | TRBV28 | TGTGCCAGCAGTGTAACAGGGTCCAATGAGCAGTTCTTC | CASSVTGSNEQFF
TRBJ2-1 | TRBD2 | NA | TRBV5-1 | TGCGCCAGCAGCCCGCGGGGGGCCCTATCCTACAATGAGCAGTTCTTC | CASSPRGALSYNEQFF
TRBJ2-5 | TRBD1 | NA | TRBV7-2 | TGTGCCAGCAGCCCCGGGCGGATGAGATGGGACAGGCAGACCCAGTACTTC | CASSPGRMRWDRQTQYF
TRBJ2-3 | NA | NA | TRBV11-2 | TGTGCCAGCAGCGCGGGTCCCTTAAAGGATACGCAGTATTTT | CASSAGPLKDTQYF
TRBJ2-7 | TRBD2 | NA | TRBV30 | TGTGCCTGGAGTGTACAACCAGGACTAGCGGAGTACTTC | CAWSVQPGLAEYF
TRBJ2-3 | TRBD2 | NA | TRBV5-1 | TGCGCCAGCAGCTTGGGGACTAGGACAGATACGCAGTATTTT | CASSLGTRTDTQYF
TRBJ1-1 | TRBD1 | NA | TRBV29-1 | TGCAGCGTTTGGGACAGGAGATCCACTGAAGCTTTCTTT | CSVWDRRSTEAFF
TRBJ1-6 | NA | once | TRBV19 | TGTGCCAGTAACAGGGTGAATAATTCACCCCTCCACTTT | CASNRVNNSPLHF
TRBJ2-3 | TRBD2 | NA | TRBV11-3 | TGTGCCAGCAGCCTGGGACTAGCGGGAGGACCGCACACAGATACGCAGTATTTT | CASSLGLAGGPHTDTQYF
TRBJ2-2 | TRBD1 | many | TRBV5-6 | TGTGCCAGCAGCTTGGTACAGGGGGACACCGGGGAGCTGTTTTTT | CASSLVQGDTGELFF
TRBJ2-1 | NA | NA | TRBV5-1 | TGCGCCAGCAGCTTGATTCACTTGGATGAGCAGTTCTTC | CASSLIHLDEQFF
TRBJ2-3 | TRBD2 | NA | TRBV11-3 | TGTGCCAGCAGCCGCGGACTAGCGACGGATACGCAGTATTTT | CASSRGLATDTQYF
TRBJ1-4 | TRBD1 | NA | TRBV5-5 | TGTGCCAGCAGCCTACAGGGGGCTAATGAAAAACTGTTTTTT | CASSLQGANEKLFF
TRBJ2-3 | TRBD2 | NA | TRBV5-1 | TGCGCCAGCAGCTTGGTGTCTAGCGGGGGGAGGACAGATACGCAGTATTTT | CASSLVSSGGRTDTQYF
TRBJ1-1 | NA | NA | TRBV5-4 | TGTGCCAGCAGGGCCGGGATGAACACTGAAGCTTTCTTT | CASRAGMNTEAFF
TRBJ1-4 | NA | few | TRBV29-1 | TGCAGCGTTCGCACTACAGGGCCTAATGAAAAACTGTTTTTT | CSVRTTGPNEKLFF
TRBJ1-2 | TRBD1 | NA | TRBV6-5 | TGTGCCAGCAGACGGACAGGGCACTATGGCTACACCTTC | CASRRTGHYGYTF
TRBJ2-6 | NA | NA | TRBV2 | TGTGCCAGCAGTGGGGTCTACAGCTCTGGGGCCAACGTCCTGACTTTC | CASSGVYSSGANVLTF
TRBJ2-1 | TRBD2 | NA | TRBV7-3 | TGTGCCAGCAGCCCTAAGACTAGCGGGAGGGGGAATGAGCAGTTCTTC | CASSPKTSGRGNEQFF
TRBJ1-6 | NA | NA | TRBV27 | TGTGCCAGCAGTTTCACGGGGGGCAGGAATTCACCCCTCCACTTT | CASSFTGGRNSPLHF
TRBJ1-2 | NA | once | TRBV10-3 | TGTGCCATCAGTGAGTCTGACGGGTATGGCTACACCTTC | CAISESDGYGYTF
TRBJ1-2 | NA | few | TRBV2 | TGTGCCAGCGTATGGCGGAACGACTATGGCTACACCTTC | CASVWRNDYGYTF
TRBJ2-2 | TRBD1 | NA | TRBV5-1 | TGCGCCAGCAGCCCTGACAGGGGGATCCACACCGGGGAGCTGTTTTTT | CASSPDRGIHTGELFF
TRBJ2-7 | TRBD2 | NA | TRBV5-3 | TGTGCCAGAAGCTCCCATCCGGGACTAGCGGGAGGAGAGCAGTACTTC | CARSSHPGLAGGEQYF
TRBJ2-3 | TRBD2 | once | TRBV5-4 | TGTGCCAGCAGCCGGACGCTAGCGGGAGGAATAGATACGCAGTATTTT | CASSRTLAGGIDTQYF
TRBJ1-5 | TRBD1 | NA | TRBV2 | TGTGCCAGCAGTCTAGGACAGGGCAATCAGCCCCAGCATTTT | CASSLGQGNQPQHF